This passage covers 23 T cell receptor beta chains from one sample sequenced in a study of cytomegalovirus exposure and HLA in healthy donors. PCR used 60 Vbeta primers and 13 Jbeta primers. Using immunoSEQ multiplex PCR, the repertoire was profiled, and TCRdb retains in-frame clones only, with some absent. The sample lists some 180,000 clones; under 80% were seen once. The sequencing sample was made of PBMCs. Receptors were obtained from a woman in her thirties in good health and CMV-seropositive.

This chain joins TRBV25-1 and TRBJ1-3; 12 bases match TRBD1. Germline V gene data show CDR1 as MGHDK and CDR2 as SYGVNS. The CDR3 has 15 amino acids. The J segment lost 4 bases and the V segment lost 5 bases, leaving 3 bases of the junction unmatched. CDR3 bases: TGTGCCAGCAGTTCCGGGACAGGGGGCGGAAACACCATATATTTT. Translation: CASSSGTGGGNTIYF.

This chain uses TRBV6-4 with TRBJ2-7, with 7 bases fitting TRBD2. The CDR3 length is 12 residues. The V and J ends lost 10 bases and 5 bases, in that order; junction bases with no gene match: 8. Germline assignment: CDR1 MRHNA and CDR2 SNTAGT. In DNA, the CDR3 is TGTGCCACTCCGACTAGCCGGGACGAGCAGTACTTC. Translated: CATPTSRDEQYF.

This clone was picked up a small number of times. The gene calls are TRBV6-1 and TRBJ2-7, with 13 bases aligning to TRBD2. The CDR3 spans 15 residues. The V segment lost 5 bases and the J segment 7 bases; nucleotides outside the gene matches: 8. Germline CDR1 MNHNS, CDR2 SASEGT. Here the CDR3 reads CASSPTSGGAEEQYF. In DNA, the CDR3 is TGTGCCAGCAGTCCTACTAGCGGGGGGGCGGAAGAGCAGTACTTC.

The rearrangement joins TRBV11-3 to TRBJ1-3, with a tentative D call TRBD1 (5 bases). Trimming pared 5 bases from V and 8 bases from J, leaving 16 bases between. Per the germline V gene, CDR1 is SGHNT and CDR2 is YENEEA. This CDR3 is built from 14 residues. CDR3 protein: CASSGDAGWDTIYF. The DNA of the CDR3 is TGTGCCAGCAGCGGGGACGCGGGGTGGGACACCATATATTTT.

In its sample, this clone was seen a few times. This chain links TRBV18 with TRBJ1-2, with D unresolved. The CDR3 sequence is 13 residues long. CDR1 is KGHSH, CDR2 LQKENI, per germline. V lost 6 bases and J 5 bases, leaving 13 bases between the germline ends. CDR3 bases: TGTGCCAGCTCCGGCCTTAGCGGTTATGGCTACACCTTC. Its protein product is CASSGLSGYGYTF. Drawing the rest from reference TRBV18 and TRBJ1-2, the complete variable domain is NAGVMQNPRHLVRRRGQEARLRCSPMKGHSHVYWYRQLPEEGLKFMVYLQKENIIDESGMPKERFSAEFPKEGPSILRIQQVVRGDSAAYFCASSGLSGYGYTFGSGTRLTVV.

This chain joins TRBV10-3 and TRBJ2-3; 9 bases map to TRBD1. The germline V gene encodes CDR1 ENHRY and CDR2 SYGVKD. J gave up 2 bases and V 8 bases, and 5 bases lay outside the gene matches. This CDR3 has 14 amino acids. The CDR3 DNA reads as TGTGCCATCTCGACAGGGGGAACCACAGATACGCAGTATTTT. Its protein is CAISTGGTTDTQYF.

The chain combines TRBV9 with TRBJ1-3, with 8 nucleotides matching TRBD1. Germline V gives CDR1 SGDLS, CDR2 YYNGEE. The CDR3 length is 15 residues. J lost 0 bases, V lost 4 bases, and 3 bases had no gene match. CDR3 in amino acids: CASSTGTGSGNTIYF. The DNA for the CDR3 is TGTGCCAGCAGCACAGGGACAGGCTCTGGAAACACCATATATTTT.

The gene calls are TRBV7-2 and TRBJ2-6; 7 bases are shared with TRBD2. Trimming at V came to 5 bases and at J to 2 bases, leaving 6 bases not matched to a gene. The CDR3 spans 16 residues. Germline values: CDR1 SGHTA, CDR2 FQGNSA. The CDR3 DNA reads TGTGCCAGCAGCCTCCGGGAGGTCCCTGGGGCCAACGTCCTGACTTTC. Translation: CASSLREVPGANVLTF.

The genes are TRBV5-1 and TRBJ1-5; TRBD1 matches at 7 bases. The CDR3 totals 14 residues. V trimming: 0 bases; J trimming: 5 bases; junction bases outside the gene matches: 2. From germline, CDR1 is SGHRS and CDR2 YFSETQ. The CDR3 sequence: CASSLDRGHQPQHF. The CDR3 region has the DNA TGCGCCAGCAGCTTGGACAGGGGACATCAGCCCCAGCATTTT.

This clone was picked up a small number of times. The chain joins TRBV4-3 to TRBJ2-1, with 8 bases fitting TRBD2. V was pared by 4 bases and J by 7 bases, with 9 bases of the junction left unmatched. The germline V gene has CDR1 LGHNA and CDR2 YSLEER. The CDR3 is made up of 15 amino acids. In DNA, the CDR3 is TGCGCCAGCAGCCCCCTCGGCGGGGGGCGAAATGAGCAGTTCTTC. Its protein is CASSPLGGGRNEQFF.

V gene TRBV4-3 combines with J gene TRBJ2-5; possibly TRBD2 for D (6 bases). TRBJ2-7 explains the end of the DNA better; the J call may be wrong. The CDR3 totals 16 residues. CDR1 is LGHNA, CDR2 YSLEER, per germline. In DNA, the CDR3 is TGCGCCAGCAGCCAAGGACTAAGCGGGCTTTCCTACGAGCAGTACTTC. This codes for CASSQGLSGLSYEQYF.

In its sample, this clone was seen once. This sequence joins TRBV30 and TRBJ1-2, with no clear D. The CDR3 is 12 amino acids. Trimming left V 3 bases short and J 0 bases short, with 5 bases between. Germline values: CDR1 GTSNPN, CDR2 SVGIG (reference sequence). Written as DNA, the CDR3 is TGTGCCTGGAGCCGGGCTAACTATGGCTACACCTTC. It codes for CAWSRANYGYTF. Variable domain in full (rest from reference TRBV30 and TRBJ1-2): SQTIHQWPATLVQPVGSPLSLECTVEGTSNPNLYWYRQAAGRGLQLLFYSVGIGQISSEVPQNLSASRPQDRQFILSSKKLLLSDSGFYLCAWSRANYGYTFGSGTRLTVV.

The J gene is TRBJ2-1, the V gene TRBV10-3; tentative D call: TRBD1 (6 bases). V lost 11 bases to trimming and J lost 0 bases, with 11 bases between them. The CDR3 has 13 amino acids. Germline-derived CDR1 and CDR2 are ENHRY and SYGVKD. Here the CDR3 reads CAVQGSSYNEQFF. In DNA form, the CDR3 reads TGTGCCGTCCAGGGGAGCTCCTACAATGAGCAGTTCTTC.

This clone has only a few counts. The chain is built from TRBV6-5 and TRBJ2-3; TRBD2 matches 9 bases. Germline V lookup: CDR1 MNHEY, CDR2 SVGAGI. Trimming cost V 0 bases and J 1 base; bases outside gene matches: 2. The CDR3 spans 16 residues. CDR3 bases: TGTGCCAGCAGTTACTCGGGCGGGGGGGGCACAGATACGCAGTATTTT. This sequence encodes CASSYSGGGGTDTQYF.

As concerns this clone: Other DNA sequences in the same sample also yield this CDR3. The V and J genes are TRBV6-5 and TRBJ1-2; TRBD1 matches at 8 bases. Per the germline V gene, CDR1 is MNHEY and CDR2 is SVGAGI. The CDR3 length is 13 residues. V lost 10 bases and J lost 7; bases outside the gene matches: 11. The DNA for the CDR3 is TGTGCCACACAGGGGGGGGCGTTTCCTGGCTACACCTTC. Its protein product is CATQGGAFPGYTF.

The CDR3 bases are TGCGCCAGCAGTCAGTGGGGACAGGTCTCCCCCGGGGGGGAAAAACTGTTTTTT. This translates into CASSQWGQVSPGGEKLFF. This chain connects TRBV23-1 to TRBJ1-4; TRBD1 matches at 8 bases. TRBV23-1 is flagged as an ORF with uncertain function. Trimming removed 3 bases from V and 8 bases from J; junction bases left unmatched: 17. This CDR3 contains 18 residues.

The chain couples TRBV11-2 to TRBJ2-2, with unresolved D. Germline V lookup: CDR1 SGHAT, CDR2 FQNNGV. Trimming removed 1 base from V and 3 bases from J, with 6 bases in between. This CDR3 region has 14 residues. CDR3 coding DNA: TGTGCCAGCAGCTTAGCTTTATACACCGGGGAGCTGTTTTTT. Encoded protein: CASSLALYTGELFF.

This clone appeared once. The V call is TRBV28, the J call TRBJ1-5; 8 nucleotides line up with TRBD1. CDR3 length: 17 residues. V trimming: 5 bases; J trimming: 2 bases; junction bases outside the gene matches: 11. From germline, CDR1 is MDHEN and CDR2 SYDVKM. CDR3 protein: CASSQQGGWYGNQPQHF. CDR3 sequence (DNA): TGTGCCAGCAGTCAACAGGGGGGATGGTATGGCAATCAGCCCCAGCATTTT.

The V call is TRBV4-3, the J call TRBJ1-4; 9 bases are a match to TRBD1. The V gene's germline CDR1 is LGHNA and CDR2 YSLEER. V dropped 0 bases and J dropped 5; count of bases not matched to a gene: 7. The CDR3 runs to 17 residues. DNA for the CDR3: TGCGCCAGCAGCCAAGATGAGAGACAGGGGGGGAATGAAAAACTGTTTTTT. As protein: CASSQDERQGGNEKLFF.

The chain uses TRBV7-9 and TRBJ2-4, with TRBD2 identical over 8 bases. Per the germline V gene, CDR1 is SEHNR and CDR2 is FQNEAQ (reference sequence). CDR3 length: 16 residues. V shed 5 bases and J 1 base; nucleotides not matched to a gene: 7. This CDR3 reads CASSPLGGAAKNIQYF. The CDR3 bases are TGTGCCAGCAGCCCCCTCGGGGGGGCGGCCAAAAACATTCAGTACTTC.

This chain links TRBV27 with TRBJ2-1, with D unresolved. The CDR3 is 14 residues long. V dropped 6 bases and J dropped 9 bases, with 18 bases sitting between them. Germline V CDR1 and CDR2: MNHEY, SMNVEV (reference sequence). The CDR3 DNA reads TGTGCCAGCAGCGAGGCCCTAAAGGTCCGTGAGCAGTTCTTC. Its translation: CASSEALKVREQFF.

CDR3 sequence reads: CASSQVLANEQFF. The DNA of the CDR3 is TGCGCCAGCAGCCAAGTTTTGGCCAATGAGCAGTTCTTC. V usage is TRBV4-3 and J usage is TRBJ2-1; D not resolved. CDR3 length: 13 residues. V was pared by 1 base and J by 6 bases, with 7 bases between. CDR1 and CDR2 (germline): LGHNA, YSLEER.

A single count supports this clone. The chain couples TRBV28 to TRBJ2-3; TRBD1 might be the D (6 bases). Germline CDR1 MDHEN, CDR2 SYDVKM. CDR3 length: 12 amino acids. Trimming removed 7 bases at V and 4 bases at J, with 9 bases between. Here the CDR3 reads CASNGGADTQYF. CDR3 DNA sequence: TGTGCCAGCAATGGGGGCGCAGATACGCAGTATTTT.